What follows are 21 T cell receptor beta chains derived from one specimen sequenced in a study of CD8+CD57+ T cells in acquired aplastic anemia. The sequenced patients had an expansion of CD8+CD57+ cells seen by flow cytometry. CDR3 and TCR beta VDJ profiling relied on a genomic DNA template. One entry per CDR3 protein results from TCRdb running MiXCR on the reads. The sample yields about 160,000 distinct CDR3 sequences, over 55% seen once. Sequenced: sorted CD4+, CD8+, or CD8+CD57+ T cells (not recorded which) from PBMCs. Receptors were obtained from a human donor with aplastic anemia.

The J gene is TRBJ2-3, the V gene TRBV10-2; D is unresolved. V was cut by 6 bases and J by 0 bases, with 13 bases left in between. CDR1 and CDR2 (germline): WSHSY, SAAADI. The CDR3 is made up of 15 amino acids. CDR3 sequence: CASRGTPPSTDTQYF. The DNA for the CDR3 is TGCGCCAGCAGGGGTACTCCCCCTAGCACAGATACGCAGTATTTT.

This chain connects TRBV19 to TRBJ1-5; 8 bases are a match to TRBD1. The CDR3 loop spans 15 amino acids. CDR1 is LNHDA, CDR2 SQIVND, per germline (reference sequence). The V and J ends lost 4 bases and 7 bases, in that order; junction bases with no gene match: 9. The CDR3: CASSTTWTGRQPQHF. Written as DNA, the CDR3 is TGTGCCAGTAGTACCACGTGGACAGGGAGGCAGCCCCAGCATTTT.

The V call is TRBV15, the J call TRBJ1-2; D is unclear. Between the trimmed V and J ends, which lost 3 bases and 4 bases, there was a span of 18 bases. Germline V gives CDR1 LNHNV, CDR2 YYDKDF (reference sequence). CDR3 length: 16 amino acids. For the CDR3, the DNA is TGTGCCACCAGCAGGTGGACCCCTGGGCTCGTCTATGGCTACACCTTC. It specifies CATSRWTPGLVYGYTF. Filled out from reference TRBV15 and TRBJ1-2, the complete variable domain reads DAMVIQNPRYQVTQFGKPVTLSCSQTLNHNVMYWYQQKSSQAPKLLFHYYDKDFNNEADTPDNFQSRRPNTSFCFLDIRSPGLGDTAMYLCATSRWTPGLVYGYTFGSGTRLTVV.

V is TRBV20-1 and J is TRBJ2-7; D unclear. The CDR3 has 11 amino acids. V was shortened by 6 bases and J by 2 bases, with 8 bases between the two germline ends. Germline V CDR1 and CDR2: DFQATT, SNEGSKA (reference sequence). Written as DNA, the CDR3 is TGCAGTGCCCCCTTCACCTACGAGCAGTACTTC. Amino acids: CSAPFTYEQYF.

The chain couples TRBV20-1 to TRBJ1-2; D ambiguous. The ends were cut back, 6 bases at V and 1 base at J, with 15 bases in the middle. The CDR3 has 14 amino acids. Germline loops: CDR1 DFQATT, CDR2 SNEGSKA (reference sequence). The CDR3: CSASSEDGNYGYTF. The CDR3 region has the DNA TGCAGTGCCAGCAGTGAGGACGGTAACTATGGCTACACCTTC.

The J gene is TRBJ1-5, the V gene TRBV9; a possible D gene is TRBD1 (5 bases). V was shortened by 0 bases and J by 11 bases, with 15 bases between the two germline ends. The CDR3 is 14 amino acids. CDR1 is SGDLS, CDR2 YYNGEE, per germline. The CDR3 nucleotides are TGTGCCAGCAGCGTAGATGGAGTCCAGGGAACCCAGCATTTT. It encodes CASSVDGVQGTQHF.

The chain joins TRBV7-8 to TRBJ2-7; D is unresolved. The germline V and J ends were trimmed by 8 bases and 9 bases, with 14 bases remaining between them. Germline values: CDR1 SGHVS, CDR2 FQNEAQ. The CDR3 totals 11 residues. DNA for the CDR3: TGTGCCAGCGCCGCCACCCTAGGGCAGTACTTC. Translation gives CASAATLGQYF. The full variable domain, its missing parts supplied by reference TRBV7-8 and TRBJ2-7, is GAGVSQSPRYKVAKRGQDVALRCDPISGHVSLFWYQQALGQGPEFLTYFQNEAQLDKSGLPSDRFFAERPEGSVSTLKIQRTQQEDSAVYLCASAATLGQYFGPGTRLTVT.

In its sample, this clonotype was seen a few times. The rearrangement joins TRBV2 to TRBJ2-7, with D perhaps matching TRBD1 (5 bases). CDR3 size: 13 residues. Germline CDR1 is SNHLY and CDR2 is FYNNEI. The ends were cut back, 4 bases at V and 3 bases at J, with 10 bases in the middle. The CDR3 protein is CASSVRQIYEQYF. CDR3 in DNA: TGTGCCAGCAGTGTACGACAGATCTACGAGCAGTACTTC.

The chain couples TRBV9 to TRBJ2-1; 12 bases are shared with TRBD2. The J segment lost 6 bases and the V segment lost 0 bases, leaving 4 bases of the junction unmatched. Germline-derived CDR1 and CDR2 are SGDLS and YYNGEE. The CDR3 sequence is 16 residues long. CDR3 in amino acids: CASSVGASGGGNEQFF. The CDR3 bases are TGTGCCAGCAGCGTAGGAGCTAGCGGGGGGGGCAATGAGCAGTTCTTC.

The sample holds a few counts of this clonotype. V is TRBV15 and J is TRBJ2-7; 7 nucleotides line up with TRBD2. CDR1 and CDR2 from the germline V gene are LNHNV and YYDKDF (reference sequence). Germline trimming cut 0 bases from V and 4 bases from J; bases unmatched to any gene: 9. The CDR3 loop spans 16 amino acids. The CDR3 spells CATSRDGAGVGYEQYF. DNA of the CDR3: TGTGCCACCAGCAGAGATGGGGCGGGAGTTGGGTACGAGCAGTACTTC. Together with reference TRBV15 and TRBJ2-7, the CDR3 gives the full variable domain: DAMVIQNPRYQVTQFGKPVTLSCSQTLNHNVMYWYQQKSSQAPKLLFHYYDKDFNNEADTPDNFQSRRPNTSFCFLDIRSPGLGDTAMYLCATSRDGAGVGYEQYFGPGTRLTVT.

V gene TRBV24-1 combines with J gene TRBJ1-1; 11 bases fit TRBD1. This CDR3 region has 15 residues. Trimming at V came to 5 bases and at J to 3 bases, leaving 4 bases not matched to a gene. CDR1 is KGHDR, CDR2 SFDVKD, per germline. The CDR3 DNA sequence: TGTGCCACCAGTGGGGACAGGGGGGCGGACACTGAAGCTTTCTTT. Protein product: CATSGDRGADTEAFF.

This clonotype was recorded at least ten times. The V and J genes are TRBV24-1 and TRBJ1-2; TRBD1 aligns across 8 bases. The ends lost 5 bases at V and 4 bases at J; junction bases unmatched: 8. The CDR3 runs to 15 residues. Germline lookup yields CDR1 KGHDR and CDR2 SFDVKD. This CDR3 reads CATSGPTGASYGYTF. CDR3 nucleotide sequence: TGTGCCACCAGTGGCCCGACAGGGGCGAGCTATGGCTACACCTTC.

The chain has TRBV5-1 and TRBJ2-3; a weak D match, TRBD2 (6 bases). The CDR3 length is 16 residues. V was clipped by 1 base and J by 0 bases, with 12 bases between them. CDR1 is SGHRS and CDR2 is YFSETQ in the germline V gene. The CDR3 nucleotides read TGCGCCAGCAGCTTGTATGGCGGGGCTAGCACAGATACGCAGTATTTT. The encoded protein is CASSLYGGASTDTQYF.

The rearrangement uses TRBV7-8 and TRBJ2-7; 12 bases map to TRBD1. V lost 3 bases and J lost 5; bases outside the gene matches: 5. Per the germline V gene, CDR1 is SGHVS and CDR2 is FQNEAQ. This CDR3 contains 15 residues. The CDR3 DNA reads TGTGCCAGCAGCTTTACGGGACAGGGGGCCCACGAGCAGTACTTC. This encodes CASSFTGQGAHEQYF.

About this clonotype itself: The junction shows a germline mismatch at one end, possibly a read error. This rearrangement joins TRBV7-7 to TRBJ2-5; 9 bases fit TRBD2. Germline values: CDR1 SSHAT, CDR2 FNYEAQ (reference sequence). The length of the CDR3 is 16 residues. Written as DNA, the CDR3 is TGTGCTAGCAGCTTTCGCGGGGGGGCAGGGCAAGAGACCCAGTACTTC. Translation: CASSFRGGAGQETQYF.

The rearrangement joins TRBV29-1 to TRBJ2-1; D is uncertain. From germline, CDR1 is SQVTM and CDR2 ANQGSEA. The V and J ends lost 4 bases and 6 bases respectively, with 7 bases between them. CDR3 length: 11 amino acids. Here the CDR3 reads CSVVRFNEQFF. CDR3 DNA: TGCAGCGTTGTTAGGTTCAATGAGCAGTTCTTC.

The rearrangement joins TRBV15 to TRBJ2-3; 9 bases align to TRBD2. Germline CDR1 and CDR2: LNHNV and YYDKDF (reference sequence). The CDR3 sequence is 17 residues long. V was clipped by 2 bases and J by 2 bases; unmatched bases: 8. The CDR3 sequence is CATSRPRLAANTDTQYF. The DNA of the CDR3 is TGTGCCACCAGCAGACCTCGACTAGCGGCCAACACAGATACGCAGTATTTT.

The CDR3 loop reads CASRGVFTEAFF. The DNA for the CDR3 is TGTGCCAGCAGGGGTGTCTTCACTGAAGCTTTCTTT. The chain joins TRBV7-8 to TRBJ1-1; no clear D gene. This CDR3 spans 12 amino acids. Deletions cut 6 bases from V and 4 bases from J, with 9 bases between. The germline V gene encodes CDR1 SGHVS and CDR2 FQNEAQ.

This clonotype has a handful of counts. The chain couples TRBV7-3 to TRBJ1-1, with 9 positions matching TRBD1. CDR3 length equals 13 residues. Germline values: CDR1 SGHTA, CDR2 FQGTGA. V trimming: 5 bases; J trimming: 4 bases; junction bases outside the gene matches: 2. The CDR3 sequence is CASSPTGGTEAFF. CDR3 DNA: TGTGCCAGCAGCCCGACAGGGGGCACTGAAGCTTTCTTT.

V and J are TRBV2 and TRBJ2-7; 7 nucleotides match TRBD2. Per germline, CDR1 SNHLY and CDR2 FYNNEI. The CDR3 is 15 amino acids. J gave up 5 bases and V 3 bases, and 10 bases lay outside the gene matches. The CDR3 DNA follows: TGTGCCAGCAGTGACCCAGCGGGGAAGGGTAACGAGCAGTACTTC. Translated, it gives CASSDPAGKGNEQYF.

The chain is built from TRBV7-9 and TRBJ1-4; 9 bases fit TRBD1. Trimming cost V 0 bases and J 5 bases; bases outside gene matches: 4. Germline-derived CDR1 and CDR2 are SEHNR and FQNEAQ (reference sequence). The CDR3 is 16 residues long. The CDR3 region has the DNA TGTGCCAGCAGCTTAGCGCAGACAGGGGGGAATGAAAAACTGTTTTTT. It encodes CASSLAQTGGNEKLFF.